What follows are 25 T cell receptor beta chains derived from one specimen sequenced in a study of blood T cell repertoires in COVID-19. Clones were sequenced by immunoSEQ multiplex PCR, and TCRdb holds only the in-frame ones, with some missing. The sample holds some 150,000 clones, about 87% seen once. Sequenced: peripheral blood. The receptors shown here come from a woman older than 75 with acute or convalescent COVID-19.

The V gene is TRBV13, the J gene TRBJ2-3, with 10 nucleotides matching TRBD2. V was pared by 3 bases and J by 5 bases, with 11 bases of the junction left unmatched. This CDR3 has 17 amino acids. Germline CDR1 reads PRHDT; CDR2 reads FYEKMQ (reference sequence). The CDR3 loop reads CASSFSQRGGRGDTQYF. In DNA form, the CDR3 reads TGTGCCAGCAGCTTTTCCCAGCGGGGGGGCCGAGGAGATACGCAGTATTTT.

The gene calls are TRBV6-5 and TRBJ2-3, with 8 bases that match TRBD1. The ends lost 5 bases at V and 3 bases at J; junction bases unmatched: 7. Germline CDR1 MNHEY, CDR2 SVGAGI. CDR3 length: 15 residues. For the CDR3, the DNA is TGTGCCAGCAGTCCCAGGGGGCGCATGACAGATACGCAGTATTTT. The encoded protein is CASSPRGRMTDTQYF.

The genes are TRBV27 and TRBJ1-2; TRBD1 matches 8 bases. This CDR3 contains 14 residues. The trim removed 2 bases at V and 4 bases at J, leaving 3 bases unmatched. Germline CDR1 reads MNHEY; CDR2 reads SMNVEV (reference sequence). The CDR3 DNA sequence: TGTGCCAGCAGTTTAAACAGGGGGGCCTATGGCTACACCTTC. It specifies CASSLNRGAYGYTF.

This chain joins TRBV27 and TRBJ1-5; tentative D call: TRBD1 (6 bases). The CDR3 consists of 15 residues. In germline, CDR1 is MNHEY, CDR2 SMNVEV (reference sequence). V lost 2 bases and J lost 2, with 10 bases in between. The CDR3 reads CASSLRGLGNQPQHF. CDR3 coding DNA: TGTGCCAGCAGTTTAAGGGGGTTGGGCAATCAGCCCCAGCATTTT.

This chain links TRBV6-5 with TRBJ1-4; D unclear. This CDR3 has 15 amino acids. The V gene's germline CDR1 is MNHEY and CDR2 SVGAGI. Trimming pared 3 bases from V and 4 bases from J, leaving 12 bases between. The CDR3 nucleotides read TGTGCCAGCAGTTATCGGGGTAACCTTAATGAAAAACTGTTTTTT. Translated, it gives CASSYRGNLNEKLFF.

The chain couples TRBV2 to TRBJ1-2, with D hard to call. The germline V and J ends were trimmed by 4 bases and 1 base, with 4 bases remaining between them. The germline V gene encodes CDR1 SNHLY and CDR2 FYNNEI. The length of the CDR3 is 12 residues. For the CDR3, the DNA is TGTGCCAGCAGTGCAGATAACTATGGCTACACCTTC. Translating gives CASSADNYGYTF.

The chain links TRBV30 to TRBJ1-2; tentative D call: TRBD1 (5 bases). This CDR3 is 13 amino acids long. Germline V lookup: CDR1 GTSNPN, CDR2 SVGIG (reference sequence). The DNA of the CDR3 is TGTGCGGGGGGTGGGGATGGTAACTATGGCTACACCTTC. It yields the protein CAGGGDGNYGYTF.

This chain links TRBV21-1 with TRBJ1-4. TRBV21-1 has pseudogene status. The CDR3 covers 13 residues. The CDR3 protein is CASRAGRGEKLFF. CDR3 in DNA: TGTGCCAGCAGAGCGGGCCGTGGTGAAAAACTGTTTTTT.

The chain combines TRBV7-2 with TRBJ1-2; 10 bases map to TRBD1. This CDR3 spans 13 amino acids. The germline V gene encodes CDR1 SGHTA and CDR2 FQGNSA. J gave up 10 bases and V 4 bases, and 6 bases lay outside the gene matches. The CDR3 bases are TGTGCCAGCAGCTATTCCGGGACAGGGGACTACACCTTC. It yields the protein CASSYSGTGDYTF. Drawing the rest from reference TRBV7-2 and TRBJ1-2, the complete variable domain is GAGVSQSPSNKVTEKGKDVELRCDPISGHTALYWYRQSLGQGLEFLIYFQGNSAPDKSGLPSDRFSAERTGGSVSTLTIQRTQQEDSAVYLCASSYSGTGDYTFGSGTRLTVV.

V is TRBV19 and J is TRBJ1-6, with 8 bases identical to TRBD1. The junction had 5 bases not matched to a gene; V was cut back by 8 bases and J by 8 bases. The germline V gene encodes CDR1 LNHDA and CDR2 SQIVND (reference sequence). This CDR3 contains 13 residues. Written as DNA, the CDR3 is TGTGCCAGTGGCGACAGGGGATATTCACCCCTCCACTTT. Translated: CASGDRGYSPLHF.

This chain uses TRBV29-1 with TRBJ1-2; a weak D match, TRBD1 (5 bases). V lost 1 base and J 4 bases, leaving 16 bases between the germline ends. Looked up from germline, CDR1 is SQVTM and CDR2 is ANQGSEA. This CDR3 comprises 15 residues. In DNA, the CDR3 is TGCAGCGTTGAAGGTGAAGGCAGGGAAGGCTATGGCTACACCTTC. Protein product: CSVEGEGREGYGYTF.

This clone was recorded only once. Other DNA variants within this sample encode the same CDR3. V is TRBV5-1 and J is TRBJ2-7; maybe TRBD1 (6 bases). V shed 2 bases and J shed 4 bases, with 13 bases lying between them. The CDR3 runs to 14 residues. Germline values: CDR1 SGHRS, CDR2 YFSETQ. This chain's CDR3 is CASSFATGSYEQYF. DNA for the CDR3: TGCGCCAGCAGCTTCGCGACAGGATCTTACGAGCAGTACTTC.

The rearrangement joins TRBV3-1 (or the pseudogene TRBV3-2) to TRBJ1-1; TRBD1 matches at 7 bases. The CDR3 totals 14 residues. Germline V gene data show CDR1 as LGHDT and CDR2 as YNNKEL (reference sequence). V trimming: 2 bases; J trimming: 7 bases; junction bases outside the gene matches: 7. The DNA of the CDR3 is TGTGCCAGCAGCCAAACTCAGGGGGGCCTTGAAGCTTTCTTT. Amino acid sequence: CASSQTQGGLEAFF.

The CDR3 DNA follows: TGTGCCAGCACCAACGAGACAGGGGATCTGTTTTTT. Amino acid sequence: CASTNETGDLFF. The gene calls are TRBV5-4 and TRBJ1-4; 8 bases match TRBD1. The ends lost 6 bases at V and 14 bases at J; junction bases unmatched: 9. Per germline, CDR1 SGHNT and CDR2 YYREEE (reference sequence). The CDR3 sequence is 12 residues long.

The CDR3: CASSEDGHLVYGYTF. The CDR3, as DNA: TGTGCCAGCAGTGAAGACGGACATTTAGTCTATGGCTACACCTTC. The rearrangement links TRBV6-1 to TRBJ1-2; tentatively, D is TRBD1 (5 bases). CDR1 is MNHNS and CDR2 is SASEGT in the germline V gene. V lost 1 base and J lost 4, with 13 bases in between. This CDR3 has 15 residues.

V is TRBV4-2 and J is TRBJ2-1; TRBD2 is a possible D gene (7 bases). Looked up from germline, CDR1 is LGHNA and CDR2 is YNFKEQ. This CDR3 comprises 14 residues. With 1 base removed from V and 7 bases from J, the gap between germline ends came to 11 bases. The CDR3 sequence: CASSQGGGRNEQFF. The CDR3 DNA sequence: TGTGCCAGCAGCCAAGGGGGGGGGCGAAATGAGCAGTTCTTC.

The rearrangement links TRBV23-1 to TRBJ1-2, with TRBD1 matching 7 bases. TRBV23-1 is treated as an ORF (open reading frame) with a function not yet certain. This CDR3 is built from 16 residues. V lost 3 bases, J lost 1 base, and 8 bases stayed unmatched. The CDR3 reads CASSHRDRDSNYGYTF. CDR3 nucleotides: TGCGCCAGCAGTCACCGCGACAGGGACAGTAACTATGGCTACACCTTC.

The sample holds one count of this clone. This chain links TRBV5-5 with TRBJ2-1; 11 nucleotides match TRBD2. This CDR3 has 18 residues. The germline CDR1 and CDR2 sequences are SGHKS and YYEKEE (reference sequence). The V and J ends lost 6 bases and 2 bases, in that order; junction bases with no gene match: 13. The CDR3 sequence is CASTRRASGGKAYNEQFF. Here the CDR3 DNA reads TGTGCCAGCACCCGTAGGGCTAGCGGGGGGAAAGCCTACAATGAGCAGTTCTTC.

The chain employs TRBV3-1 (or the pseudogene TRBV3-2) and TRBJ2-5; 8 bases map to TRBD1. The germline CDR1 and CDR2 sequences are LGHDT and YNNKEL (reference sequence). J was trimmed by 0 bases and V by 4 bases; bases with no gene match: 7. CDR3 length equals 16 residues. Written as DNA, the CDR3 is TGTGCCAGCAGCCCCCGGGACAGGATAGACCAAGAGACCCAGTACTTC. Its translation is CASSPRDRIDQETQYF.

This clone was detected once. The rearrangement joins TRBV10-1 to TRBJ1-5; tentative D call: TRBD1 (6 bases). The CDR3 totals 17 residues. Trimming took 7 bases from V and 3 from J, leaving 22 bases between them. Germline V lookup: CDR1 WNHNN, CDR2 SYGVQD (reference sequence). Here the CDR3 reads CASTPRGGRIDNQPQHF. The CDR3 nucleotides are TGCGCCAGCACCCCTAGAGGGGGACGGATAGACAATCAGCCCCAGCATTTT.

The genes are TRBV7-2 and TRBJ2-7; TRBD2 matches 9 bases. V dropped 5 bases and J dropped 2; count of bases not matched to a gene: 7. CDR1 is SGHTA, CDR2 FQGNSA, per germline. The CDR3 spans 15 residues. The CDR3 loop reads CASSRSGGVPYEQYF. The CDR3 DNA is TGTGCCAGCAGCCGTAGCGGGGGCGTTCCCTACGAGCAGTACTTC.

V and J are TRBV2 and TRBJ1-4; 7 bases map to TRBD1. Germline assignment: CDR1 SNHLY and CDR2 FYNNEI. The CDR3 length is 14 residues. The V gene end was trimmed by 4 bases and the J gene end by 4 bases; junction bases not matched to a gene: 3. CDR3 loop: CASSGDRFNEKLFF. The CDR3 DNA is TGTGCCAGCAGTGGGGACAGATTTAATGAAAAACTGTTTTTT.

This clone was seen more than once but under ten times. This chain connects TRBV5-5 to TRBJ1-1; D is unresolved. The germline V gene has CDR1 SGHKS and CDR2 YYEKEE (reference sequence). This CDR3 region has 15 residues. The V and J ends lost 0 bases and 6 bases respectively, with 15 bases between them. CDR3 nucleotides: TGTGCCAGCAGCTTGGCAGCGAGTTTTCTATCTGAAGCTTTCTTT. Protein product: CASSLAASFLSEAFF.

The rearrangement links TRBV3-1 (or the pseudogene TRBV3-2) to TRBJ1-5; 7 positions match TRBD1. V dropped 3 bases and J dropped 7; count of bases not matched to a gene: 9. The V gene's germline CDR1 is LGHDT and CDR2 YNNKEL (reference sequence). The CDR3 consists of 15 residues. CDR3 nucleotide sequence: TGTGCCAGCAGCCACAACGGACAGGTAGGGCAGCCCCAGCATTTT. Translating gives CASSHNGQVGQPQHF.

This chain links TRBV18 with TRBJ2-7; 9 bases agree with TRBD1. The junction had 3 bases not matched to a gene; V was cut back by 3 bases and J by 3 bases. This CDR3 has 14 residues. Germline V gene sequence: CDR1 KGHSH, CDR2 LQKENI. This CDR3 is CASSPDRGGYEQYF. CDR3 in DNA: TGTGCCAGCTCACCTGACAGGGGGGGCTACGAGCAGTACTTC.